This record looks at one TCR beta chain sequence and its context. A duration under 3 months, NOSPECS ≥4, CAS ≥3 and moderate-to-severe activity characterized the donors with ophthalmopathy. The study excluded patients with other autoimmune diseases, uncontrolled infections, pregnancy or lactation. Clinical symptoms, serum thyroxine, TRAb, thyroid ultrasound and orbital computed tomography determined diagnosis. Fresh peripheral blood, around 10 ml, was the PBMC source. This sample stems from a study of Graves' ophthalmopathy and Graves' hyperthyroidism. Trimming cost V 6 bases and J 2 bases; bases outside gene matches: 3. Germline-derived CDR1 and CDR2 are LNHDA and SQIVND (reference sequence). The CDR3 totals 14 residues. Amplified TCR beta CDR3 regions were obtained using RNA transcripts as template. RT-PCR was first run with HTBI primers, then multiplex PCR in a second round. TCRdb reanalysed the multiplex PCR reads using MiXCR and keeps one entry per CDR3 protein. The table records approximately 210,000 distinct CDR3 sequences, 25% to 30% of them present only once.

The specimen sequenced was peripheral blood. The rearrangement links TRBV19 to TRBJ1-1; 10 bases are a match to TRBD1. This sequence originates from a man in his forties or fifties with Graves' ophthalmopathy. This CDR3 is CASRTTGGNTEAFF. The CDR3 DNA reads as TGTGCCAGTAGAACGACAGGGGGCAACACTGAAGCTTTCTTT.